Listed below are T cell receptor beta chains from one sample, sequenced in a study of CD8 T cells in Susac syndrome. MiXCR, run by TCRdb on the immunoSEQ multiplex PCR reads, gives a single entry per CDR3 protein. The sample records about 180,000 distinct CDR3 sequences, around 95% being singletons. The sample was CD4+ T cells from PBMCs. The receptors stem from a human donor with multiple sclerosis. Each CDR3 is given without its conserved first and last residue. Fields, in order: V gene, J gene, CDR3 protein.

TRBV27	TRBJ1-1	ASSTFLTGKNTEAF
TRBV27	TRBJ1-5	ASRVTGGNQPQH
TRBV6-2/TRBV6-3	TRBJ1-1	ASSYSKGYTEAF
TRBV25-1	TRBJ2-3	ASSAVSRDTQY
TRBV20-1	TRBJ1-1	SASRTGLNTEAF
TRBV5-6	TRBJ1-2	ASSPFVFGGGGYT
TRBV18	TRBJ2-1	ASSKDRVANEQF
TRBV29-1	TRBJ2-5	SVEDRAETQY
TRBV30	TRBJ2-1	ATYSGWSNEQF
TRBV15	TRBJ1-5	ATSRRGGNQPQH
TRBV3-1	TRBJ1-2	ASSALGGYDGYT
TRBV29-1	TRBJ2-1	SVPGTSGASYNEQF
TRBV12-3/TRBV12-4	TRBJ2-1	ASSPAGGGSYNEQF
TRBV28	TRBJ1-2	ASSTGGQDYGYT
TRBV29-1	TRBJ2-5	SGGDRPTSGGTQY
TRBV12-3/TRBV12-4	TRBJ2-3	ASNQDRGHTDTQY
TRBV5-1	TRBJ2-3	ASSLAGTGATDTQY
TRBV7-2	TRBJ2-5	ASSLARTQY
TRBV18	TRBJ1-2	ASSQANYGYT
TRBV3-1	TRBJ1-3	ASSQVIPGRNTIY
TRBV5-1	TRBJ2-5	ASSLEGYNQETQY
TRBV7-9	TRBJ1-1	ASSLGSYEAF
TRBV29-1	TRBJ1-2	SVERGSGGYT